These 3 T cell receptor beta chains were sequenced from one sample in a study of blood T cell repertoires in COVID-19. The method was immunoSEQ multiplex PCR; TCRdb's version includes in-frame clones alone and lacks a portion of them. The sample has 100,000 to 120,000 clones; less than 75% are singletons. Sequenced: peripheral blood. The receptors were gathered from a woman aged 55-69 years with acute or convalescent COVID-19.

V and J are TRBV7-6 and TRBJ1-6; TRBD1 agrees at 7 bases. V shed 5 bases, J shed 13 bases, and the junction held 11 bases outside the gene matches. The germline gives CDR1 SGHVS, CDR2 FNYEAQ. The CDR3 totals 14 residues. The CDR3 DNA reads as TGTGCCAGCAGCCCCATCCCGACAGGGTCCCCCCTCCACTTT. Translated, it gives CASSPIPTGSPLHF.

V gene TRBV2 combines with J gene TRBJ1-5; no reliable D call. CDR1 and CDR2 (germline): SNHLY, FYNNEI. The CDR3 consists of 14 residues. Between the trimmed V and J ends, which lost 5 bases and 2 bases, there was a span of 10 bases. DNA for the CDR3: TGTGCCAGCAGTAAAACAGCCCGCAATCAGCCCCAGCATTTT. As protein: CASSKTARNQPQHF.

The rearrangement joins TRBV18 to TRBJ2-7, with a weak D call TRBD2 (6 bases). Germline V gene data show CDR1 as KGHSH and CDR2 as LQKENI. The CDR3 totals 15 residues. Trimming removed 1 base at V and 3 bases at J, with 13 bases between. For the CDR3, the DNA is TGTGCCAGCTCACCACAACCGGGGGAAAACTACGAGCAGTACTTC. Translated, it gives CASSPQPGENYEQYF.